This TCR beta chain was captured in a study of post-analysis software for immune sequencing data. Overall study context: Relapsing-remitting, secondary progressive and progressive-relapsing forms made up the multiple sclerosis disease courses. Study-level points and caveats: By F measure, strong co-clustering occurred among samples prepared in the same batch. Patients carried roughly 5 TRBV segments more frequently than controls did, and TRBV5-6, TRBV5-1 and TRBV20-1 were among them. Versus controls, multiple sclerosis patients showed significantly lower diversity (normalized Chao1).

Unique molecular identifiers featured in each of the TCR beta cDNA libraries. Hundreds of thousands of cDNA molecules were obtained from 1 to 10 million T cells. MiXCR, run by TCRdb on the PCR reads, gives a single entry per CDR3 protein. In the table there are 750,000 to 950,000 distinct CDR3 sequences, roughly 50% of which are singletons. As for this clonotype: Its antigen remains unknown.

The CDR3 length is 11 residues. CDR1 is SQVTM and CDR2 is ANQGSEA in the germline V gene. The V and J ends lost 7 bases and 12 bases, in that order; junction bases with no gene match: 9. Sequenced input: blood. The chain joins TRBV29-1 to TRBJ2-1; 7 bases match TRBD2. This receptor was identified in a girl between 10 and 17 years old with multiple sclerosis. The CDR3, as DNA: TGCAGCGGAGCGACTAGCCCAACGCAGTTCTTC. Translation gives CSGATSPTQFF.